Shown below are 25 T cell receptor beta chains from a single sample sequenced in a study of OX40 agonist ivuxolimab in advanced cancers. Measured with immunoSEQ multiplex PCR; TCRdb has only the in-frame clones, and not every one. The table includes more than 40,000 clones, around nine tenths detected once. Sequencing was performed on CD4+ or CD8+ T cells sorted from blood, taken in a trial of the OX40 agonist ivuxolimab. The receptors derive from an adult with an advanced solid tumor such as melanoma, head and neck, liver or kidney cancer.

The CDR3 protein is CASSVAAAPGQYTFGNTIYF. CDR3 nucleotide sequence: TGTGCCAGCAGCGTAGCTGCGGCCCCGGGACAGTACACTTTTGGAAACACCATATATTTT. The V call is TRBV9, the J call TRBJ1-3, with 7 nucleotides matching TRBD1. Germline CDR1 SGDLS, CDR2 YYNGEE. The V gene end was trimmed by 0 bases and the J gene end by 3 bases; junction bases not matched to a gene: 18. The CDR3 consists of 20 residues.

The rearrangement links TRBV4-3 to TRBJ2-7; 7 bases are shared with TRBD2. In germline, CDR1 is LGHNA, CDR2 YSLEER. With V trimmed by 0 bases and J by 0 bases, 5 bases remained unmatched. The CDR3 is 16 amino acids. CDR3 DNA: TGCGCCAGCAGCCAAGATACAGCGGGAAACTCCTACGAGCAGTACTTC. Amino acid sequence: CASSQDTAGNSYEQYF.

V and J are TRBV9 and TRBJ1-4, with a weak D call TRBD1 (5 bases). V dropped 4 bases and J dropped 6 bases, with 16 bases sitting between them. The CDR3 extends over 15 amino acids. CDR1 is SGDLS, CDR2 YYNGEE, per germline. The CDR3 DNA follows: TGTGCCAGCAGCCCTGAGGGCCGGGGGTATGAAAAACTGTTTTTT. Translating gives CASSPEGRGYEKLFF. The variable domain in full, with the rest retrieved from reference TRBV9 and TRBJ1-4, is DSGVTQTPKHLITATGQRVTLRCSPRSGDLSVYWYQQSLDQGLQFLIQYYNGEERAKGNILERFSAQQFPDLHSELNLSSLELGDSALYFCASSPEGRGYEKLFFGSGTQLSVL.

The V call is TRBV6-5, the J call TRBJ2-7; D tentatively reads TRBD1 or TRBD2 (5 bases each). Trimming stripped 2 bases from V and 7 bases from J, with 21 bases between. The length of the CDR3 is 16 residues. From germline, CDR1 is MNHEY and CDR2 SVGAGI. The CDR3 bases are TGTGCCAGCAGTTACCGGGGCCCCTCTTCGCCGGGTGAGCAGTACTTC. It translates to CASSYRGPSSPGEQYF.

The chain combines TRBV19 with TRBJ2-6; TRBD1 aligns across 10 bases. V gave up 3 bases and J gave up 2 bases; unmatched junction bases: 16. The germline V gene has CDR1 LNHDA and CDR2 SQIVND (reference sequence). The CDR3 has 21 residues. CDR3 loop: CASSIPLTRQGASPGANVLTF. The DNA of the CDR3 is TGTGCCAGTAGTATCCCGTTGACGCGACAGGGGGCGTCGCCTGGGGCCAACGTCCTGACTTTC.

CDR3 DNA: TGTGCCAGTAGTATCTCTAGCGGGGGCTACAATGAGCAGTTCTTC. Its protein is CASSISSGGYNEQFF. The chain links TRBV19 to TRBJ2-1; 10 bases match TRBD2. This CDR3 spans 15 amino acids. J lost 3 bases, V lost 3 bases, and 2 bases had no gene match. CDR1 and CDR2 from the germline V gene are LNHDA and SQIVND (reference sequence).

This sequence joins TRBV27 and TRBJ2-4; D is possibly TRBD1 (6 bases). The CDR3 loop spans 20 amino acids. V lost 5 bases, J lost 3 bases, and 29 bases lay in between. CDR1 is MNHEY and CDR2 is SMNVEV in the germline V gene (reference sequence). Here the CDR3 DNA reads TGTGCCAGCAGTAGGCGGGTCGAGGACAGAACGGGGCGTGACAAAAACATTCAGTACTTC. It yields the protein CASSRRVEDRTGRDKNIQYF.

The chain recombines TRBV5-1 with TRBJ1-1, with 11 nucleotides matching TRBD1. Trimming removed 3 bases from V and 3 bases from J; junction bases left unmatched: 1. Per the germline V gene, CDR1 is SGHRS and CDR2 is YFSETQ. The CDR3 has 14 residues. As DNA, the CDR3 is TGCGCCAGCAGCTGGGACAGGGGGGACACTGAAGCTTTCTTT. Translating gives CASSWDRGDTEAFF.

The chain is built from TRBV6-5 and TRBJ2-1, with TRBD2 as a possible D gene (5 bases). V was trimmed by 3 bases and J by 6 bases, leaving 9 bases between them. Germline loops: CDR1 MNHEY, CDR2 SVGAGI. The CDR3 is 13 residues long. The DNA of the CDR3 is TGTGCCAGCAGTTATTCCCGGGGCAATGAGCAGTTCTTC. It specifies CASSYSRGNEQFF.

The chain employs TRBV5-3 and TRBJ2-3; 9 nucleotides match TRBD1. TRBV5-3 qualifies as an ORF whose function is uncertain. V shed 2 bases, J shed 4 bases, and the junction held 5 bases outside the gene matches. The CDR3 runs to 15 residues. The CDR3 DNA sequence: TGTGCCAGAAGCTTACAGGGGGCAGGATCAGATACGCAGTATTTT. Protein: CARSLQGAGSDTQYF.

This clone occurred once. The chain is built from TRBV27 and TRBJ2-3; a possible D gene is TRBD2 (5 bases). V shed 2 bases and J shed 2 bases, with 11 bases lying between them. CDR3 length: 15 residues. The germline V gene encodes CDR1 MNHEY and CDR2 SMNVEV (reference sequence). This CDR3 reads CASSLGSDSTDTQYF. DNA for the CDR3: TGTGCCAGCAGTTTAGGATCGGACTCCACAGATACGCAGTATTTT.

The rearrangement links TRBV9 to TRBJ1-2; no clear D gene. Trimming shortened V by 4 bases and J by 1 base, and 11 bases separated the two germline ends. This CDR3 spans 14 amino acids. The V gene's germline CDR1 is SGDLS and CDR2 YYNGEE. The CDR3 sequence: CASSPAKFNYGYTF. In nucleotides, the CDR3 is TGTGCCAGCAGCCCCGCCAAATTTAACTATGGCTACACCTTC.

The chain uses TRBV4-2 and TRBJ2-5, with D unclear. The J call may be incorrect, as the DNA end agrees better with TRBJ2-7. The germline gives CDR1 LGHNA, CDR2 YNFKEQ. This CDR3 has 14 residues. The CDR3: CASSQGSQSYEQYF. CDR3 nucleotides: TGTGCCAGCAGCCAAGGGTCACAATCCTACGAGCAGTACTTC.

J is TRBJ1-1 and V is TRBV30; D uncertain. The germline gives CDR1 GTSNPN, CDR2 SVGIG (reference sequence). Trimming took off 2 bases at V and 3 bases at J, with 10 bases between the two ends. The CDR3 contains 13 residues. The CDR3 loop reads CAWSREKDTEAFF. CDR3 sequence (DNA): TGTGCCTGGAGTCGAGAAAAGGACACTGAAGCTTTCTTT.

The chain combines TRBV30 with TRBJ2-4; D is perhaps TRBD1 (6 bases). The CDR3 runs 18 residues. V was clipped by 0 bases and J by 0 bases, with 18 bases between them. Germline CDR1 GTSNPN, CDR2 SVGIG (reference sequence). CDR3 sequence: CAWSVLRGTGLAKNIQYF. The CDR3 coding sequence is TGTGCCTGGAGTGTCTTGAGGGGAACAGGGCTAGCCAAAAACATTCAGTACTTC.

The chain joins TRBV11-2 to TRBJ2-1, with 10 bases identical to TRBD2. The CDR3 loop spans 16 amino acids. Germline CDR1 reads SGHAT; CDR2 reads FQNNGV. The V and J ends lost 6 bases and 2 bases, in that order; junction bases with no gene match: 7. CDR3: CASRRDLAGAYNEQFF. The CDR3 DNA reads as TGTGCCAGCAGAAGAGACCTAGCGGGAGCCTACAATGAGCAGTTCTTC.

The CDR3 is CASSSTTYYGYTF. CDR3 coding DNA: TGTGCCAGCAGTTCAACAACATACTATGGCTACACCTTC. This chain uses TRBV27 with TRBJ1-2; D remains unclear. CDR1 and CDR2 (germline): MNHEY, SMNVEV (reference sequence). The CDR3 covers 13 residues. Between the trimmed V and J ends, which lost 4 bases and 3 bases, there was a span of 9 bases.

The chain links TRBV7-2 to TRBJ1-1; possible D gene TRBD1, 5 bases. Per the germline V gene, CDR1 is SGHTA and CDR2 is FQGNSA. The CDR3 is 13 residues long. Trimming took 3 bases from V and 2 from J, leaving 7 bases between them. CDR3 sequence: CASSFGANTEAFF. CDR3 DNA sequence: TGTGCCAGCAGCTTCGGGGCAAACACTGAAGCTTTCTTT.

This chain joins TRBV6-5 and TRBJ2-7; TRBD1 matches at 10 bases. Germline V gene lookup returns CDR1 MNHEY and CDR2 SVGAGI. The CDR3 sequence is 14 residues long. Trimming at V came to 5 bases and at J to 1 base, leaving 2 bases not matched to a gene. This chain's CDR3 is CASSGDRGSYEQYF. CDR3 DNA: TGTGCCAGCAGTGGGGACAGGGGATCCTACGAGCAGTACTTC.

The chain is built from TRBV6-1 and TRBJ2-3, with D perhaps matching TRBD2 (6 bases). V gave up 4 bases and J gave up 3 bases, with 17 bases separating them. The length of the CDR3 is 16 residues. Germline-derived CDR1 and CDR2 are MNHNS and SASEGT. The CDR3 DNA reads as TGTGCCAGCAGTGCCCCAATAAAGGAGGGGACAGATACGCAGTATTTT. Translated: CASSAPIKEGTDTQYF.

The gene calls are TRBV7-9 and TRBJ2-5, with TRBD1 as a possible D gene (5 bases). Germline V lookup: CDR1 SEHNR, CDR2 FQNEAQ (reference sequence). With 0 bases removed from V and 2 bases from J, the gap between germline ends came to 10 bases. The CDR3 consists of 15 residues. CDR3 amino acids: CASSLARDYQETQYF. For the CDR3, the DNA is TGTGCCAGCAGCTTAGCCAGGGATTATCAAGAGACCCAGTACTTC.

The CDR3 bases are TGCGCCAGCAGCCAAGAGGCCCTCCCCTACGAGCAGTACTTC. It encodes CASSQEALPYEQYF. The chain recombines TRBV4-3 with TRBJ2-5, with D unresolved. Matching the DNA end better, TRBJ2-7 makes the J call doubtful. Germline CDR1 reads LGHNA; CDR2 reads YSLEER. CDR3 length: 14 amino acids.

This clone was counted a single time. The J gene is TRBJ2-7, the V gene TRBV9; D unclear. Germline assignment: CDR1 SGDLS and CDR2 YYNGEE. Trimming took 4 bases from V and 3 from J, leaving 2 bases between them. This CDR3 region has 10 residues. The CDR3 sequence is CASSLYEQYF. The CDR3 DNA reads TGTGCCAGCAGCCTCTACGAGCAGTACTTC.

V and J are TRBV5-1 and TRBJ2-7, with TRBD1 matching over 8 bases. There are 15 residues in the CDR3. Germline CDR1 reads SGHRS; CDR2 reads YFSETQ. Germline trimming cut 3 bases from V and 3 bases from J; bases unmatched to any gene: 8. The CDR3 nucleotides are TGCGCCAGCAGCTGGGACCAGGGGGCAAACTACGAGCAGTACTTC. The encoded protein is CASSWDQGANYEQYF.

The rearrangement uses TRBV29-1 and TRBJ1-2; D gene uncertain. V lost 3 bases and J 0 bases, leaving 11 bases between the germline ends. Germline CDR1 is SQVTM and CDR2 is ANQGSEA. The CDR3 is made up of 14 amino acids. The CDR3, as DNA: TGCAGCGTTGATTGGGGAAATACTAACTATGGCTACACCTTC. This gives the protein CSVDWGNTNYGYTF.